One and the same sample provided the 8 T cell receptor beta chains below, sequenced in a study of T cells in women clearing cervical HPV infection. Using immunoSEQ multiplex PCR, the repertoire was profiled, and TCRdb retains in-frame clones only, with some absent. The sample table sets out 25,000 to 35,000 clones. The sequenced material came from blood buffy coat. Every receptor here comes from a woman between 18 and 70 years old with a cervical HPV16 infection that either progressed to CIN3+ or cleared (not recorded which).

A remark on this clone: The DNA ends 3 residues before the CDR3 does, and the rest of the CDR3 is filled in from the germline J gene. J is TRBJ1-2 and V is TRBV2; a possible D gene is TRBD1 (5 bases). There are 13 residues in the CDR3. Trimming stripped 4 bases from V and 4 bases from J, with 10 bases between. CDR1 and CDR2 (germline): SNHLY, FYNNEI. The part of the CDR3 DNA that was read is TGTGCCAGCAGTGTCGCCAGGGTCTATGGC. Protein product: CASSVARVYG. The full CDR3 protein is CASSVARVYGYTF.

The CDR3 bases that were read are TGCGCCAGCAGTGAGCAGGGAGCCGCGACC. Translating it yields CASSEQGAAT. The full CDR3 protein reads CASSEQGAATQYF. This rearrangement joins TRBV10-2 to TRBJ2-5, with D perhaps being TRBD1 or TRBD2 (5 bases each). From the germline J gene comes the end of the CDR3, since the read stops 3 residues before it. The CDR3 contains 13 residues. CDR1 and CDR2 from the germline V gene are WSHSY and SAAADI. V dropped 2 bases and J dropped 7 bases, with 11 bases sitting between them.

Comment on this clone: The read terminates 3 residues before the CDR3 end, so the remaining end is supplied by the germline J gene. The chain links TRBV5-1 to TRBJ2-2; 9 bases fit TRBD2. CDR3 length: 16 amino acids. Germline V gene sequence: CDR1 SGHRS, CDR2 YFSETQ. V shed 4 bases and J 6 bases; nucleotides not matched to a gene: 10. CDR3 region: CASSPGGTSYAGELFF. The CDR3 DNA, read in part, is TGCGCCAGCAGCCCGGGGGGGACTAGCTACGCCGGGGAG.

About this clone: The observed sequence ends 3 residues before the CDR3 terminus, with the missing tail filled in from the germline J gene. The chain links TRBV11-2 to TRBJ2-7; 12 bases align to TRBD2. CDR1 is SGHAT and CDR2 is FQNNGV in the germline V gene. The CDR3 covers 15 residues. The trim removed 5 bases at V and 6 bases at J, leaving 8 bases unmatched. The CDR3 region is CASSLRTSGMGEQYF. Partial CDR3 DNA: TGTGCCAGCAGCCTGCGGACTAGCGGGATGGGCGAG. The full variable domain, rest sourced from reference TRBV11-2 and TRBJ2-7, is EAGVAQSPRYKIIEKRQSVAFWCNPISGHATLYWYQQILGQGPKLLIQFQNNGVVDDSQLPKDRFSAERLKGVDSTLKIQPAKLEDSAVYLCASSLRTSGMGEQYFGPGTRLTVT.

A note on this clone: The sequenced fragment ends 3 residues before the CDR3 boundary, so the rest is inferred from the germline J gene. The chain has TRBV5-1 and TRBJ2-2, with TRBD1 matching 8 bases. This CDR3 spans 15 amino acids. Per germline, CDR1 SGHRS and CDR2 YFSETQ. V lost 2 bases and J lost 5; bases outside the gene matches: 5. The CDR3 loop is CASSFGQGETGELFF. Partial CDR3 DNA: TGCGCCAGCAGCTTCGGACAGGGAGAGACCGGGGAG.

About this clone itself: The DNA ends 3 residues before the CDR3 does, and the rest of the CDR3 is filled in from the germline J gene. The chain couples TRBV7-2 to TRBJ1-5, with no clear D. Deletions cut 4 bases from V and 2 bases from J, with 6 bases between. Germline V lookup: CDR1 SGHTA, CDR2 FQGNSA. This CDR3 has 13 amino acids. CDR3 DNA (partial): TGTGCCAGCAGCTCCCGGGGCAATCAGCCC. This codes for CASSSRGNQP. The whole CDR3 reads CASSSRGNQPQHF. Supplemented by reference TRBV7-2 and TRBJ1-5, the full variable domain reads GAGVSQSPSNKVTEKGKDVELRCDPISGHTALYWYRQSLGQGLEFLIYFQGNSAPDKSGLPSDRFSAERTGGSVSTLTIQRTQQEDSAVYLCASSSRGNQPQHFGDGTRLSIL.

Worth noting for this clone: The read ends 3 residues early relative to the CDR3; the germline J gene fills the gap. The V gene is TRBV29-1, the J gene TRBJ2-1, with 9 bases matching TRBD2. CDR1 is SQVTM, CDR2 ANQGSEA, per germline. This CDR3 is 17 amino acids long. V shed 1 base, J shed 0 bases, and the junction held 7 bases outside the gene matches. The sequenced CDR3 bases are TGCAGCGTTGAAGGAGCGGGAGGCCCTAGCTCCTACAATGAG. Encoded protein: CSVEGAGGPSSYNE. The whole CDR3 sequence is CSVEGAGGPSSYNEQFF.

Notes on this clone: The read falls 3 residues short of the CDR3 end, and the missing part is taken from the germline J gene. J is TRBJ1-1 and V is TRBV5-1, with D perhaps matching TRBD1 (6 bases). Deletions cut 7 bases from V and 0 bases from J, with 10 bases between. The germline V gene encodes CDR1 SGHRS and CDR2 YFSETQ. This CDR3 spans 13 amino acids. The covered CDR3 bases are TGCGCCAGCGTCGACAGGCTGAACACTGAA. Residues: CASVDRLNTE. The CDR3 as a whole reads CASVDRLNTEAFF.